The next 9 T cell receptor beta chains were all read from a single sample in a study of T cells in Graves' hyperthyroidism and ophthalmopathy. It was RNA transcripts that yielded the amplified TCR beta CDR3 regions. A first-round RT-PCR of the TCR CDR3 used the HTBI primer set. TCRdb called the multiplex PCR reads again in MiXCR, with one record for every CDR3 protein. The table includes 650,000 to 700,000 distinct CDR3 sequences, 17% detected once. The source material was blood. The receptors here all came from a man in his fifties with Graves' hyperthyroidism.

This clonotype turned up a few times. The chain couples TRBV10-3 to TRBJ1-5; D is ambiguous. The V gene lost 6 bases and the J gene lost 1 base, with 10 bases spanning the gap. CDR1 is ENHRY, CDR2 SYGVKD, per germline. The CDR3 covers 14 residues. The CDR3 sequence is CAISDNLSNQPQHF. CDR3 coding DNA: TGTGCCATCAGCGATAATTTAAGCAATCAGCCCCAGCATTTT.

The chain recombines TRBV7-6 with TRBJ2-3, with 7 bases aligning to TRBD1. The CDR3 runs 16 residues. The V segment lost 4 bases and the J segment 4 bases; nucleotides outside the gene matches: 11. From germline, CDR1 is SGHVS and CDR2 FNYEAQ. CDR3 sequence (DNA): TGTGCCAGCAGCTCGATACAGGGGTCAAGGCCAGATACGCAGTATTTT. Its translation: CASSSIQGSRPDTQYF.

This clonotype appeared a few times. DNA for the CDR3: TGTGCCAGCAGCTTAGAGTCTATATTCGGACAGCAAGAGACCCAGTACTTC. Translated, it gives CASSLESIFGQQETQYF. The chain combines TRBV13 with TRBJ2-5; TRBD1 might be the D (6 bases). The CDR3 extends over 17 amino acids. V lost 1 base to trimming and J lost 2 bases, with 17 bases between them. Germline V gene data show CDR1 as PRHDT and CDR2 as FYEKMQ (reference sequence).

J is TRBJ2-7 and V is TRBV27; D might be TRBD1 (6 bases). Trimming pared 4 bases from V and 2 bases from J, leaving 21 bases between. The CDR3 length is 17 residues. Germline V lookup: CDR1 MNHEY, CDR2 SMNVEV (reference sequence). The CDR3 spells CASSYLRSGVPPYEQYF. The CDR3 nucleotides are TGTGCCAGCAGTTATCTCCGCTCAGGGGTCCCCCCCTACGAGCAGTACTTC.

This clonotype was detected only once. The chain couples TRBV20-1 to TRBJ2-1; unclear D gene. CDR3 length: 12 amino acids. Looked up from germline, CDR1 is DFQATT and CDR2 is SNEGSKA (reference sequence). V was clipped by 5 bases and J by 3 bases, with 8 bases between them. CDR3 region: CSAGRYYNEQFF. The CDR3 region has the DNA TGCAGTGCTGGGCGTTACTACAATGAGCAGTTCTTC.

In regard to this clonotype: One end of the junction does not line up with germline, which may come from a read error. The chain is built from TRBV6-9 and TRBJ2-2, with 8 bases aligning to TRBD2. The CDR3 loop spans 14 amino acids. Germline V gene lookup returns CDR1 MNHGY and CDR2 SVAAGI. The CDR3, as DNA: TGTGCCAGCAGTTCACTAGCGGAGACCGGGGTGCTGTTTTTT. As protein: CASSSLAETGVLFF.

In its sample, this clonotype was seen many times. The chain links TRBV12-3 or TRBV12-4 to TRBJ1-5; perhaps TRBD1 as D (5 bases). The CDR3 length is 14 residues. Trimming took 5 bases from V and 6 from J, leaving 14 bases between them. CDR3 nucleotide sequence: TGTGCCAGCAGTCTTATGTTGGGGGGTCAGCCCCAGCATTTT. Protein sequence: CASSLMLGGQPQHF.

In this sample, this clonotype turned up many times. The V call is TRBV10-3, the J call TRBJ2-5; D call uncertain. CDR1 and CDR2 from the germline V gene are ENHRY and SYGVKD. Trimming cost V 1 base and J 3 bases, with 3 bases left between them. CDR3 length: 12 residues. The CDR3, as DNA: TGTGCCATCAGTGAGTGGGAAGAGACCCAGTACTTC. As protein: CAISEWEETQYF.

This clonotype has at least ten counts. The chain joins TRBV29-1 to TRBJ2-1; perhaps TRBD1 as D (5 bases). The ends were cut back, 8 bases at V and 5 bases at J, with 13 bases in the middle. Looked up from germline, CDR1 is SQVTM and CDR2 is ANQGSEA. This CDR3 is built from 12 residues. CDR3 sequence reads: CSLDPGNNEQFF. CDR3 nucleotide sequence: TGCAGCCTCGACCCAGGGAACAATGAGCAGTTCTTC.